This T cell receptor beta chain was obtained from a study of T cells in Graves' hyperthyroidism and ophthalmopathy. Study information: Blood from the periphery was taken at initial diagnosis, before any treatment.

PBMCs were derived from more than 8 ml fresh peripheral blood. This CDR3 contains 14 residues. The germline V gene has CDR1 ENHRY and CDR2 SYGVKD. Trimming took 8 bases from V and 5 from J, leaving 19 bases between them. Amplified regions were TCR beta CDR3 sequences from RNA transcripts. Researchers ran a first-round RT-PCR on the TCR CDR3 using the HTBI primer set. From the multiplex PCR reads, TCRdb called clonotypes with MiXCR, one entry per CDR3 protein. The table has roughly 300,000 distinct CDR3 sequences, 14% seen once; the top ten hold about 26%. V gene TRBV10-3 combines with J gene TRBJ2-7; D is perhaps TRBD1 (8 bases). The sequence derives from a woman in her 30s with Graves' hyperthyroidism. The specimen was blood. CDR3 bases: TGTGCCATCGGAGGAACAGGGGGGGGCAACGAGCAGTACTTC. Its translation is CAIGGTGGGNEQYF.